The rows below give T cell receptor beta chains drawn from one sample of a study of immune heterogeneity within non-small cell lung tumors. In TCRdb, the multiplex PCR reads were re-called with MiXCR into one record per CDR3 protein. Of fewer than 25,000 distinct CDR3 sequences in the sample, more than 25% were seen once. Sequenced: lung tumor tissue. Receptors were obtained from a man in his forties with non-small cell lung cancer. Each CDR3 is given with its conserved first and last residue. The D gene is left open where the match is weak. Rows give clone size only sometimes, using once, few, many, or a class for an expanded clone.

TRBJ1-1 . many 13 TRBV6-1 TGTGCCAGTACGGGACAATCGAACACTGAAGCTTTCTTT CASTGQSNTEAFF
TRBJ2-7 TRBD2 . 16 TRBV5-6 TGTGCCAGCAGCTCCCCAGGACTAGCGGTACCCTACGAGCAGTACTTC CASSSPGLAVPYEQYF
TRBJ2-3 . . 16 TRBV10-3 TGTGCCATCAGCCCCGGAGGGTCGCTAACCACAGATACGCAGTATTTT CAISPGGSLTTDTQYF
TRBJ2-5 TRBD1 . 18 TRBV6-1 TGTGCCAGCAGAGGTAACAGGGGGCAGGCCCCGGGGCAAGAGACCCAGTACTTC CASRGNRGQAPGQETQYF
TRBJ2-1 . . 13 TRBV11-2 TGTGCCAGCAGCTTAGAGGTCCACAATGAGCAGTTCTTC CASSLEVHNEQFF
TRBJ2-5 TRBD2 few 15 TRBV19 TGTGCCAGTAGTATGGAACCGGGAGGGCCGGAGACCCAGTACTTC CASSMEPGGPETQYF
TRBJ2-5 . . 14 TRBV11-2 TGTGCCAGCAGCTTAGGAATAGGGGCAGAGACCCAGTACTTC CASSLGIGAETQYF
TRBJ1-1 . medium-sized 11 TRBV11-3 TGTGCCAGCAGCTTAGGGAGGGAAGCTTTCTTT CASSLGREAFF
TRBJ2-5 TRBD2 . 14 TRBV6-1 TGTGCCAGCAGTTATGCGGGAGTAGAGGAGACCCAGTACTTC CASSYAGVEETQYF
TRBJ2-5 . few 11 TRBV20-1 TGCAGTGCCAATCACCAAGAGACCCAGTACTTC CSANHQETQYF
TRBJ2-2 . . 15 TRBV5-1 TGCGCCACCTCCCTGGGACCGGCGAACACCGGGGAGCTGTTTTTT CATSLGPANTGELFF
TRBJ2-3 . medium-sized 14 TRBV19 TGTGCCAGTAGGGTCAGGGGGGGGCCAGATACGCAGTATTTT CASRVRGGPDTQYF
TRBJ1-4 . many 13 TRBV19 TGTGCCAGTAGTATCAGAGGGATTGAAAAACTGTTTTTT CASSIRGIEKLFF
TRBJ2-1 . few 14 TRBV7-8 TGTGCCAGCAGCCTAGGGGACGCCAACAATGAGCAGTTCTTC CASSLGDANNEQFF
TRBJ2-2 . few 15 TRBV5-5 TGTGCCAGCACACGACTCATCCTGAACACCGGGGAGCTGTTTTTT CASTRLILNTGELFF
TRBJ1-2 TRBD1 many 16 TRBV5-1 TGCGCCAGCAGCCCTTTACCGGGACAGACTAACTATGGCTACACCTTC CASSPLPGQTNYGYTF
TRBJ2-7 . . 14 TRBV9 TGTGCCAGCAGCGGGGGGACACCAGGCTACGAGCAGTACTTC CASSGGTPGYEQYF
TRBJ1-4 TRBD1 few 15 TRBV10-3 TGTGCCATCAGTCGAACAGGGGAACCTAATGAAAAACTGTTTTTT CAISRTGEPNEKLFF
TRBJ1-1 . . 13 TRBV2 TGTGCCAGCACACGGGAAGGCAGCACTGAAGCTTTCTTT CASTREGSTEAFF
TRBJ1-1 TRBD1 few 14 TRBV5-1 TGCGCCAACAGCTTGGCGGCAGGGGGCACTGAAGCTTTCTTT CANSLAAGGTEAFF
TRBJ2-3 . few 12 TRBV20-1 TGCAGTGCTATTTCCGTCACAGATACGCAGTATTTT CSAISVTDTQYF
TRBJ2-3 TRBD2 many 15 TRBV6-2/TRBV6-3 TGTGCCAGCAGTGGACTAGCGGGGACCACAGATACGCAGTATTTT CASSGLAGTTDTQYF
TRBJ2-4 . . 12 TRBV10-1 TGCGAACAGCCGATAGCCAAAAACATTCAGTACTTC CEQPIAKNIQYF
TRBJ2-5 . few 13 TRBV6-1 TGTGCCAGCAGATGGAGGTACCAAGAGACCCAGTACTTC CASRWRYQETQYF
TRBJ2-7 . medium-sized 15 TRBV7-8 TGTGCCAGCAGCTTACCGACAGAAAGCTCCTACGAGCAGTACTTC CASSLPTESSYEQYF
TRBJ2-1 TRBD2 few 14 TRBV20-1 TGCAGTGCTAGATCCCGGACTAGGTGGAATGAGCAGTTCTTC CSARSRTRWNEQFF
TRBJ2-1 TRBD2 . 21 TRBV12-3/TRBV12-4 TGTGCCAGCAGTCCCCCTAGCCCCCGACGTGTGGGACTAGCGGGAATGTATGAGCAGTTCTTC CASSPPSPRRVGLAGMYEQFF
TRBJ1-5 . many 16 TRBV19 TGTGCCAGTAGTATCCCCGGGGCAGGGGGCAATCAGCCCCAGCATTTT CASSIPGAGGNQPQHF
TRBJ2-5 TRBD2 . 15 TRBV19 TGTGCCAGTTCAGGAGCAGGACTAGCGGAAGAGACCCAGTACTTC CASSGAGLAEETQYF
TRBJ1-4 . many 16 TRBV12-3/TRBV12-4 TGTGCCAGCAGATTCGGACGGGTGGCGGTTAATGAAAAACTGTTTTTT CASRFGRVAVNEKLFF
TRBJ1-1 TRBD1 . 14 TRBV2 TGTGCCAGCAGGTCTACAGGGGTAAGGACTGAAGCTTTCTTT CASRSTGVRTEAFF
TRBJ1-6 . many 16 TRBV2 TGTGCCAGCAGAGAAAAGAGGGTGTTGGGTAATTCACCCCTCCACTTT CASREKRVLGNSPLHF
TRBJ2-1 . few 12 TRBV2 TGTGCCAGCAGTGAAGATGGAAATGAGCAGTTCTTC CASSEDGNEQFF
TRBJ2-3 TRBD2 few 15 TRBV15 TGTGCCACCAGCACAACACCGGGACTAGTCAATACGCAGTATTTT CATSTTPGLVNTQYF
TRBJ1-5 . many 14 TRBV2 TGTGCCAGCAGTGAAGCCTCTTGGGATCAGCCCCAGCATTTT CASSEASWDQPQHF
TRBJ1-1 . few 10 TRBV29-1 TGCAGCGTTCTGGGAGGGGAAGCTTTCTTT CSVLGGEAFF
TRBJ1-6 . many 12 TRBV2 TGTGCCAGCAGTGCACAAAATTCACCCCTCCACTTT CASSAQNSPLHF
TRBJ2-2 . . 15 TRBV5-4 TGTGCCAGCAGCATCTCACCTTGGGACACCGGGGAGCTGTTTTTT CASSISPWDTGELFF
TRBJ1-5 . many 15 TRBV28 TGTGCCACCGTAGTCCAGACAGGTAGCAATCAGCCCCAGCATTTT CATVVQTGSNQPQHF
TRBJ1-5 TRBD1 medium-sized 12 TRBV20-1 TGCAGTGCGACAGGGGGCAATCAGCCCCAGCATTTT CSATGGNQPQHF
TRBJ2-1 . . 12 TRBV5-8 TGTGCCAGCAGCTTTGTGCGGAATGAGCAGTTCTTC CASSFVRNEQFF
TRBJ2-2 . . 15 TRBV27 TGTGCCAGCAGTGAAGGCAGCGGGTTCACCGTGGAGCTGTTTTTT CASSEGSGFTVELFF
TRBJ2-5 . few 16 TRBV24-1 TGTGCCACCAGTGATTGGGGGGACCCGAGAGGGGAGACCCAGTACTTC CATSDWGDPRGETQYF
TRBJ1-3 . few 14 TRBV29-1 TGCAGCGACGTGGGACCGAACTCTGGAAACACCATATATTTT CSDVGPNSGNTIYF
TRBJ1-1 . few 14 TRBV5-1 TGCGCCAGCAGCTTCGAAGGGGCGCAGGCTGAAGCTTTCTTT CASSFEGAQAEAFF
TRBJ2-7 TRBD1 . 15 TRBV6-5 TGTGCCAGCAGTTCCTCCGGGACAGGGGCCCACGAGCAGTACTTC CASSSSGTGAHEQYF
TRBJ1-1 . . 13 TRBV19 TGTGTCAGTTCCCTTACCCGGGGAACTGAAGCTTTCTTT CVSSLTRGTEAFF
TRBJ1-5 . many 13 TRBV28 TGTGCCAGCAGTGAATCCCGACAGAAGCCCCAGCATTTT CASSESRQKPQHF
TRBJ1-5 . many 15 TRBV6-2/TRBV6-3 TGTGCCAGCAGCTATCTGACAGGCAGCAATCAGCCCCAGCATTTT CASSYLTGSNQPQHF
TRBJ1-1 . many 14 TRBV19 TGTGCCAGTAGTATTACTTACGGACCGACCGAGGCTTTCTTT CASSITYGPTEAFF
TRBJ1-3 . many 14 TRBV30 TGTGCCTGGAGGCCCAGTTGGGCAGGAAACACCATATATTTT CAWRPSWAGNTIYF
TRBJ2-5 . few 13 TRBV20-1 TGCAGTGCTAGAGACAGGGGACGAGAGACCCAGTACTTC CSARDRGRETQYF
TRBJ2-4 TRBD1 few 16 TRBV6-1 TGTGCCAGCAGTTACGGGACAGAGCTAGCCAAAAACATTCAGTACTTC CASSYGTELAKNIQYF